A few counts support the clone carrying this TCR beta chain. The data stem from a study of T-cell reconstitution after alpha-beta-depleted transplantation in children. Trimming took 5 bases from V and 7 from J; bases not matched to a gene: 4. Germline CDR1 is MNHNS and CDR2 is SASEGT. The CDR3 has 14 amino acids. TCRbeta library construction was performed incorporating unique molecular identifiers. MiXCR, run by TCRdb on the PCR reads, gives a single entry per CDR3 protein. The sample holds about 580,000 distinct CDR3 sequences, roughly 27% seen once. This specimen was PBMCs, taken before TCRalphabeta/CD19-depleted stem cell transplant. This chain uses TRBV6-1 with TRBJ1-6, with 8 bases lining up with TRBD1. The receptor was derived from a boy in the first two years of life with Wiskott-Aldrich syndrome, due to receive a stem cell transplant. This CDR3 reads CASSPTGVNSPLHF. In nucleotides, the CDR3 is TGTGCCAGCAGTCCGACAGGGGTAAATTCACCCCTCCACTTT.